A single sample is the source of the 14 T cell receptor beta chains below, sequenced in a study of a mutant IDH1 vaccine in newly diagnosed glioma. Their antigen targets remain unknown. Only in-frame clones appear in the TCRdb table, and some are missing; sequencing was by immunoSEQ multiplex PCR. Seen here are some 60,000 clones, approximately 84% observed once, and the top ten hold roughly 3.6%. The sample's time point: week 11, during vaccination. In every dose of vaccine, 300 ug of mutant IDH1 20-mer peptide was given alongside topical imiquimod. The sample here was PBMCs, taken from a glioma patient whose treatment included an IDH1 peptide vaccine. Receptor source: a man in his thirties or forties with glioma.

The chain joins TRBV5-6 to TRBJ2-3; possibly TRBD2 for D (5 bases). With 7 bases removed from V and 5 bases from J, the gap between germline ends came to 14 bases. The germline gives CDR1 SGHDT, CDR2 YYEEEE. The CDR3 has 13 amino acids. CDR3 sequence reads: CASQPLAGDTQYF. The CDR3 DNA reads as TGTGCCAGCCAACCCCTAGCAGGAGATACGCAGTATTTT.

V gene TRBV5-6 combines with J gene TRBJ2-4; TRBD2 might be the D (6 bases). Trimming cost V 2 bases and J 7 bases, with 7 bases left between them. From germline, CDR1 is SGHDT and CDR2 YYEEEE. The CDR3 consists of 12 residues. CDR3 sequence: CASSFGGNIQYF. The CDR3 region has the DNA TGTGCCAGCAGCTTTGGGGGGAACATTCAGTACTTC.

The V and J genes are TRBV7-2 and TRBJ1-1; 8 bases are a match to TRBD1. Trimming cost V 5 bases and J 5 bases; bases outside gene matches: 7. The CDR3 loop spans 14 amino acids. Per the germline V gene, CDR1 is SGHTA and CDR2 is FQGNSA. CDR3 protein: CASSAQGVVTEAFF. The DNA of the CDR3 is TGTGCCAGCAGCGCACAGGGGGTTGTGACTGAAGCTTTCTTT. The variable domain in full, with the rest retrieved from reference TRBV7-2 and TRBJ1-1, is GAGVSQSPSNKVTEKGKDVELRCDPISGHTALYWYRQSLGQGLEFLIYFQGNSAPDKSGLPSDRFSAERTGGSVSTLTIQRTQQEDSAVYLCASSAQGVVTEAFFGQGTRLTVV.

The chain has TRBV2 and TRBJ2-5; possibly TRBD1 for D (5 bases). V lost 3 bases and J lost 5, with 10 bases in between. Germline lookup yields CDR1 SNHLY and CDR2 FYNNEI. The CDR3 is 13 amino acids. The DNA of the CDR3 is TGTGCCAGCAGTGATTCAGGGCGCGAGACCCAGTACTTC. It specifies CASSDSGRETQYF.

J is TRBJ1-2 and V is TRBV5-1, with 9 nucleotides matching TRBD1. Germline V CDR1 and CDR2: SGHRS, YFSETQ. V shed 4 bases, J shed 3 bases, and the junction held 19 bases outside the gene matches. There are 19 residues in the CDR3. In DNA, the CDR3 is TGCGCCAGCAGCCCTGGTCGGGTGAACAGGGGGCTAAATGACTATGGCTACACCTTC. Translating gives CASSPGRVNRGLNDYGYTF.

The chain recombines TRBV7-6 with TRBJ2-6; 10 bases match TRBD2. CDR3 length equals 18 residues. V lost 2 bases and J lost 2; bases outside the gene matches: 6. Germline V lookup: CDR1 SGHVS, CDR2 FNYEAQ. The CDR3 DNA reads as TGTGCCAGCAGCTTAAAGGGGCTAGCGGGAGCTGGGGCCAACGTCCTGACTTTC. Protein sequence: CASSLKGLAGAGANVLTF.

The rearrangement links TRBV7-2 to TRBJ2-3; no reliable D call. Trimming shortened V by 1 base and J by 4 bases, and 9 bases separated the two germline ends. The CDR3 has 14 amino acids. Germline V gene data show CDR1 as SGHTA and CDR2 as FQGNSA. CDR3 protein: CASSLGRLSDTQYF. The CDR3 nucleotides read TGTGCCAGCAGCTTAGGCAGGTTATCAGATACGCAGTATTTT.

This clone was detected only a few times. The V call is TRBV30, the J call TRBJ1-1; 7 positions match TRBD1. Looked up from germline, CDR1 is GTSNPN and CDR2 is SVGIG (reference sequence). V lost 2 bases to trimming and J lost 1 base; unmatched junction nucleotides: 1. The CDR3 runs 13 residues. The CDR3 DNA reads TGTGCCTGGAGTCCAGGGGGGAACACTGAAGCTTTCTTT. It translates to CAWSPGGNTEAFF.

This clone was observed a few times. This chain connects TRBV5-1 to TRBJ2-3; TRBD1 matches 10 bases. With V trimmed by 5 bases and J by 2 bases, 2 bases remained unmatched. Germline V lookup: CDR1 SGHRS, CDR2 YFSETQ. The CDR3 has 14 amino acids. The CDR3 reads CASRTGGHTDTQYF. Written as DNA, the CDR3 is TGCGCCAGCAGGACAGGGGGCCACACAGATACGCAGTATTTT.

The J gene is TRBJ1-5, the V gene TRBV29-1; maybe TRBD1 (5 bases). Trimming took off 7 bases at V and 0 bases at J, with 16 bases between the two ends. The CDR3 runs 15 residues. Germline V gene sequence: CDR1 SQVTM, CDR2 ANQGSEA. The CDR3 region is CSASEGVYSNQPQHF. The CDR3 DNA follows: TGCAGCGCCTCCGAAGGGGTTTATAGCAATCAGCCCCAGCATTTT.

The CDR3 DNA sequence: TGTGCCAGCAGCTACTCAACAGCGGGGTACCGCCCAGATACGCAGTATTTT. Protein sequence: CASSYSTAGYRPDTQYF. The chain has TRBV9 and TRBJ2-3, with TRBD2 matching 7 bases. The CDR3 spans 17 residues. Germline CDR1 and CDR2: SGDLS and YYNGEE. The V segment lost 4 bases and the J segment 4 bases; nucleotides outside the gene matches: 15.

The rearrangement joins TRBV6-4 to TRBJ2-2; D remains ambiguous. The germline V gene has CDR1 MRHNA and CDR2 SNTAGT. This CDR3 is 14 amino acids long. The ends were cut back, 8 bases at V and 1 base at J, with 11 bases in the middle. The DNA for the CDR3 is TGTGCCAGCTCCACGGGCCAGAACACCGGGGAGCTGTTTTTT. Amino acids: CASSTGQNTGELFF.

About this clone itself: Mismatch with germline at one junction end may stem from a read error. The same CDR3 also results from other DNA sequences found in this sample. The rearrangement uses TRBV9 and TRBJ2-2; D is perhaps TRBD1 (6 bases). The CDR3 consists of 16 residues. Germline V gene data show CDR1 as SGDLS and CDR2 as YYNGEE. CDR3 sequence reads: CASSVDTGWGAGELFF. The CDR3 region has the DNA TGTGCCAGTAGCGTAGATACAGGGTGGGGAGCCGGGGAGCTGTTTTTT.

This clone was observed a single time. V is TRBV29-1 and J is TRBJ1-2, with TRBD1 matching over 9 bases. Looked up from germline, CDR1 is SQVTM and CDR2 is ANQGSEA. This CDR3 has 12 amino acids. The V gene end was trimmed by 3 bases and the J gene end by 4 bases; junction bases not matched to a gene: 0. The CDR3 here is CSVEDRGYGYTF. The CDR3, as DNA: TGCAGCGTTGAGGACAGGGGCTATGGCTACACCTTC.